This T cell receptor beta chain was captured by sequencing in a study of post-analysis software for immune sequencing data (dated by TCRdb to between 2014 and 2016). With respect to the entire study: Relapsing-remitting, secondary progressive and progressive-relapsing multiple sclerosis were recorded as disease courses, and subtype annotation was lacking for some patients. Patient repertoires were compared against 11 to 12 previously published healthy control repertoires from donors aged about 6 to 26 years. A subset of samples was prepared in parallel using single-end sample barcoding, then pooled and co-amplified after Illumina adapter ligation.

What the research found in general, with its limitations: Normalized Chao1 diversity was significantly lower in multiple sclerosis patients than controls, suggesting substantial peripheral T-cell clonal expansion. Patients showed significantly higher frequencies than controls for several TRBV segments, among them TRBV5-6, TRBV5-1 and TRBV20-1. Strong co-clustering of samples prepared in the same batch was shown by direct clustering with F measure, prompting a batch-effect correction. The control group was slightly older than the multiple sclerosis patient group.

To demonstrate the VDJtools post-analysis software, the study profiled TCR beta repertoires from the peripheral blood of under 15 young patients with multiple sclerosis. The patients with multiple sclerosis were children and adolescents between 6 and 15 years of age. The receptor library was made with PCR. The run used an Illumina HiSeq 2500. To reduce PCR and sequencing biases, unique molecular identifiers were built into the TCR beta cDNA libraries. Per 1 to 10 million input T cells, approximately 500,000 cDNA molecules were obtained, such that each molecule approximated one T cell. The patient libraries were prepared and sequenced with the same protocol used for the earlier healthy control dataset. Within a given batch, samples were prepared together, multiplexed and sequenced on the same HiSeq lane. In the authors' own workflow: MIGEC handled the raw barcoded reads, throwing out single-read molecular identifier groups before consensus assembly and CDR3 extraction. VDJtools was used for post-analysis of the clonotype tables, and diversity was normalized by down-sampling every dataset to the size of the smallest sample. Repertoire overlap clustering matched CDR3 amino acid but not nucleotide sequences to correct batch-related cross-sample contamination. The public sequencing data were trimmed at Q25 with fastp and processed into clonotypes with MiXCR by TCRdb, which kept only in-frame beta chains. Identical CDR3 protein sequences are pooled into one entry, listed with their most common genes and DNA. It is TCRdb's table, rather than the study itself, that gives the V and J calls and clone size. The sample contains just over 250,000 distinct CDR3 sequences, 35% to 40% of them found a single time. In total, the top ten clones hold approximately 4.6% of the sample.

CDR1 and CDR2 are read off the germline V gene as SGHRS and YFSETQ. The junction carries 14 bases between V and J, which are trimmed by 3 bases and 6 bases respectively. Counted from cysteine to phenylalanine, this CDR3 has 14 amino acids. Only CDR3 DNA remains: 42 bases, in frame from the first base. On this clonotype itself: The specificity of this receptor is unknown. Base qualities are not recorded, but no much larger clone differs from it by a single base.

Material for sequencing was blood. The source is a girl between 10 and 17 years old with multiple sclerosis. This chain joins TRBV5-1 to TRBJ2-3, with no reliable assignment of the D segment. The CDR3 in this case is CASSSTDPWDTQYF. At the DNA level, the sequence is TGCGCCAGCAGCTCCACCGACCCTTGGGATACGCAGTATTTT.